This T cell receptor (beta chain) was identified during a study of cytomegalovirus exposure and HLA in healthy donors. Primers included in the PCR were 60 Vbeta and 13 Jbeta primers. Libraries were prepared by immunoSEQ multiplex PCR; TCRdb keeps only in-frame clonotypes and omits some of them. The table has 110,000 to 150,000 clones, 77% seen once. Trimming removed 5 bases from V and 7 bases from J, with 21 bases in between. From germline, CDR1 is SGHNT and CDR2 YYREEE (reference sequence). The CDR3 is 15 amino acids. The TCR originated in a male donor in good health and CMV-seronegative. Sequencing was carried out using PBMCs. The chain couples TRBV5-4 to TRBJ2-5; possible D gene TRBD2, 6 bases. CDR3 sequence (DNA): TGTGCCAGCAGTACTGGATCCGACTCCGGGGGGACCCAGTACTTC. Residues: CASSTGSDSGGTQYF.